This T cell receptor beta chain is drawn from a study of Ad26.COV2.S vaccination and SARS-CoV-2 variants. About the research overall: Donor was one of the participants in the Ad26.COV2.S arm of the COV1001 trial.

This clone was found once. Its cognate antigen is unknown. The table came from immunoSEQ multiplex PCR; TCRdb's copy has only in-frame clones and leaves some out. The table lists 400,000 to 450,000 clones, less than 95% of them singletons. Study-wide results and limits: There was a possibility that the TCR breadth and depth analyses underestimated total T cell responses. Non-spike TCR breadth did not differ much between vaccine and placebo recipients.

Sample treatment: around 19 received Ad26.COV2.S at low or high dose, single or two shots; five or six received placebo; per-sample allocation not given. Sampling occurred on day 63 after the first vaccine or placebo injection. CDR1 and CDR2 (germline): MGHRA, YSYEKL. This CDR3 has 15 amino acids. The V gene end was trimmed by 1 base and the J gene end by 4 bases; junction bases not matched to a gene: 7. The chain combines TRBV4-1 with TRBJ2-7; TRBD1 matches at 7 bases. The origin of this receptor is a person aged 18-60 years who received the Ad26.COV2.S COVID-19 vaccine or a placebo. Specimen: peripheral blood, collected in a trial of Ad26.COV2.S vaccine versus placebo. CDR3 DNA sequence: TGCGCCAGCAGCCAAGGGGGGACAGCCGTATACGAGCAGTACTTC. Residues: CASSQGGTAVYEQYF.